The subject of this entry is one TCR beta chain. Only in-frame clones appear in the TCRdb table, and some are missing; sequencing was by immunoSEQ multiplex PCR. Among fewer than 200,000 clones listed, around nine tenths were seen once. In germline, CDR1 is MNHEY, CDR2 SVGAGI. Trimming cost V 2 bases and J 4 bases, with 8 bases left between them. The CDR3 extends over 13 amino acids. This specimen belongs to a study of control samples from healthy donors and cancer patients. Sequencing was carried out using blood. This TCR was sampled from a young man in good health. The chain joins TRBV6-5 to TRBJ1-2; D may be TRBD1 (5 bases). The CDR3: CASSYQGTYGYTF. The CDR3 bases are TGTGCCAGCAGTTACCAGGGAACCTATGGCTACACCTTC.